Sequencing of this T cell receptor (beta chain) was carried out in a study of blood T cells in healthy people across ages. Only one count was recorded for this clonotype. Because it lacks the conserved phenylalanine or tryptophan at the end, this CDR3 is likely a read error. Peripheral blood samples of around 9.5 milliliters were drawn from each donor. Then a second PCR, running about 7 to 11 cycles, was carried out with a sample-barcoded 5' primer and a J-beta primer mix. Each CDR3 protein gets one entry after TCRdb re-called the 5' RACE reads with MiXCR. In the table there are 1.2 million to 1.5 million distinct CDR3 sequences, approximately 42% of which are singletons. Sequencing was carried out using blood. The source is a woman under 30 in good health.

The CDR3 sequence is CASSREGGGPYNEQFL. CDR3 sequence (DNA): TGTGCCAGCAGCCGCGAGGGCGGGGGCCCCTACAATGAGCAGTTCCTC. V is TRBV7-2 and J is TRBJ2-1; possibly TRBD2 for D (7 bases). The V end lost 5 bases, the J end lost 2 bases, and 16 bases lay between the germline ends. Looked up from germline, CDR1 is SGHTA and CDR2 is FQGNSA. The CDR3 extends over 16 amino acids.